This TCR beta chain came from a study of cytomegalovirus exposure and HLA in healthy donors (dated by TCRdb to the late 2010s). Notes on the research overall: According to an earlier analysis of 587 of the donors, 150 million to 200 million T cells yielded over 100 million unique TCR beta sequences and about 300 Gb of sequence data. Approximately 300 gigabases of sequencing data and 91 million or so unique TCR sequences made up an early release that covered some 640 HLA-typed donors. Among the roughly 400 genotyped donors, approximately 81% belonged to the genetic ancestry cluster associated with self-reported Caucasian donors. The aim of the study was to test whether cataloging public T cell receptors could identify signatures of past pathogen exposure. The T cell repertoires of some 700 subjects were profiled by immunosequencing and related to cytomegalovirus serostatus. Besides the first cohort of 500 to 700 subjects, a separate validation cohort made up of over a hundred different subjects was used. To predict cytomegalovirus infection status, the study brought together high-throughput TCR immunosequencing, statistical association of individual TCRs with disease status, and machine learning. In a later analysis, previously published TCR beta repertoires from several hundred donors were re-analyzed and high-resolution HLA genotyping was added so that TCR occurrence patterns could be studied. The later analysis used no new phenotypic data to find candidate immune exposures, relying instead on TCR beta sequences and their occurrence across donors. To decide whether each TCR beta V gene segment behaved as functional or pseudogenic, an earlier analysis of some 600 of the donors relied on high-throughput TCR beta sequencing. Donor age, sex, ethnicity and CMV serostatus were compiled alongside the repertoire data. Genome-wide SNP genotypes for about 65% of the 666 donors were used in a later genetic analysis, which treated that subset as a discovery cohort. Every discovery cohort repertoire had been produced on one sequencing platform. HLA typing included class I and class II loci at four-digit resolution. The number of typed donors differed by locus: roughly 620-640 for A, B, C, DRB1 and DQB1; 522 for DQA1; some 590 for DPA1; and roughly 450 for DPB1. Because of strong linkage in the cohort, roughly five DR-DQ haplotypes were treated as single units for association and clustering. Across some 400 genotyped donors of the cohort, an average of approximately 200,000 unique TCR beta nucleotide sequences per donor were sequenced, and roughly 18% of those sequences were non-productive.

The CDR3 covers 15 residues, taking in both the cysteine and the phenylalanine. Of the read, only the CDR3 DNA is kept; its 45 bases are in frame from base 1. As encoded in the germline V gene, CDR1 is SGHTA while CDR2 is FQGNSA. A distance of 8 bases separates the germline ends of V and J, which lose 5 bases and 0 bases respectively. Here is what the overall study found, with its caveats: Correlated functional status among segregating V segments might be attributable to linkage disequilibrium, but an unknown experimental factor could not be ruled out. A few of the identified cytomegalovirus-associated TCR beta chains were confirmed in vitro to be specific for cytomegalovirus antigens. Assigning TCR associations to individual alleles was difficult when HLA alleles, especially DR and DQ, strongly co-occurred. Because some donors lacked HLA typing at each locus, the association tests relied only on the typed subset. The classifier was reported to diagnose cytomegalovirus status with high specificity and sensitivity in both the original cohort and the validation cohort. A further reported finding was that TCR beta sequences accurately predicted the HLA-A and HLA-B alleles for most subjects in the first cohort. In an earlier analysis of 587 of the donors, most TCR beta V segments appeared in productive rearrangements about 87% or about 30% of the time, broadly matching IMGT annotations. The cohort was sequenced for TCR beta chains only, and without alpha or paired-chain data the features that could be detected were limited. The 87-base-pair reads could not distinguish some IMGT-functional V segments, including TRBV6-2 and TRBV6-3, so those segments were excluded. A cluster of highly shared sequence variants was judged likely to represent a technical artifact of the sequencing pipeline. A later analysis found that HLA-associated TCR beta chains were more clonally expanded and had lower generation probabilities than equally common non-associated chains. The authors suggested that the approach could potentially be extended to other disease states and immunological phenotypes. A later genetic analysis reported fewer N-insertions in productive TCRs among donors in an Asian-associated ancestry cluster than the approximately 670-donor mean. A later genetic analysis associated a missense DCLRE1C variant with V-gene and J-gene trimming of TCR beta chains, and an independent cohort replicated the association. Roughly uniform sequencing depth across donors was assumed in presence/absence analyses, although this assumption may not hold. The earlier analysis of approximately 560 of the donors excluded some 15 rarely observed V segments, including chromosome 9 orphons, because counts were too low. In a later analysis, most CMV-associated TCR beta chains were found to appear HLA-restricted, with HLA associations seemingly driven largely by CMV exposure. A later analysis found that TCR association rates varied across HLA loci, with DRB1 alleles showing the most associated TCRs and HLA-C alleles the fewest. In a later analysis, several top co-occurrence clusters were reported to appear linked to parvovirus B19, influenza, CMV and Epstein-Barr virus. For the cohort, immune exposure information was limited to CMV serostatus. The study gave a list of around 170 TCR beta chains associated with cytomegalovirus. Specific HLA alleles were associated with 15,000 to 20,000 TCR beta sequences at a false discovery rate of 0.05 in a later analysis. Most TCR sequences were observed very rarely across donors, whereas some public TCRs were present in many individuals.

The library was built by means of the immunoSEQ multiplex PCR assay. A mixture of 60 forward primers for TCR Vbeta segments and 13 reverse primers for TCR Jbeta segments was used in the multiplex PCR. Amplification of the CDR3 region of rearranged TCR beta genes was performed with a multiplex PCR assay on genomic DNA. On the Illumina HiSeq System, the amplified TCR beta libraries were sequenced as 87-base-pair reads. Per the source publication's procedure: In a later analysis, tens of millions of unique TCR beta chains were counted across the 500 to 850 repertoires, and roughly 11 million of these chains were shared by at least two donors. Raw reads were error-corrected and collapsed into unique sequences with a nearest-neighbor algorithm that merged closely related sequences to remove PCR and sequencing errors. CDR3 sequences were aligned to IMGT reference sequences to assign V, D and J gene segments. For a sequence to be retained, a match of at least six nucleotides was required to both a V gene segment and a J gene segment. Rearrangements were called productive when the CDR3 lacked stop codons and stayed in frame with V and J; all others were non-productive. Following IMGT convention, CDR3 was defined as the stretch from the second conserved V-encoded cysteine to the conserved J-encoded phenylalanine. The earlier analysis of fewer than 700 of the donors excluded sequences that lacked an unambiguous match to a single V gene segment. In an earlier analysis of almost 600 of the donors, a V segment was called functional when productive rearrangements were above 56.7%, and segregating when the standard deviation between donors exceeded 5%. A statistical classification framework was developed to diagnose cytomegalovirus status using the catalog of TCR beta chain sequences. In a later analysis, V and J genes were assigned by comparing TCR nucleotide sequences against IMGT/GENE-DB human TR gene sequences. The TCRdist pipeline was used in a later analysis to assign CDR3 sequences and most-parsimonious VDJ recombination scenarios. In a later analysis, each TCR beta chain was defined by its CDR3 amino acid sequence together with its V-gene family, and reads lacking a unique V-gene family were excluded. To address suspected cross-contamination and a sequencing artifact, a later analysis removed 592 highly shared, low-generation-probability nucleotide sequences. For each public chain, a later analysis derived a clonal expansion index from normalized ranks of inferred template counts within each repertoire. A later analysis computed generation probabilities with a VDJ recombination model fitted to out-of-frame rearrangements, and checked the results against IGoR. A later analysis scored TCR-TCR, TCR-HLA and TCR-CMV co-occurrence with hypergeometric tests, applying a repertoire-size bias correction to TCR pairs. To estimate false discovery rates, a later analysis permuted the HLA or CMV assignments 20 times. In a later analysis, co-occurring TCRs were grouped using DBSCAN, and TCRdist sequence similarity was added for clustering within HLA-allele-positive subsets. Repertoires with fewer than 30,000 or more than 120,000 public chains were left out of co-occurrence clustering, as were five repertoires with anomalous nucleotide sharing. TCRdb took over this immuneACCESS table, retaining in-frame rearrangements with V and J assigned. Such tables are incomplete; in checked studies, under half of the missing clones stem from an unresolved V gene, and the remainder is unexplained. That table supplies the V and J calls and clone size; D and trimming were determined from the DNA. For this sample the table gives 150,000 or so clones, of which just over 70% were detected only once. The leading ten clones occupy approximately 4.4% of the sample.

The cohort consisted of approximately 690 healthy bone marrow donors. All cohort members were sampled while nominally healthy, although unrecorded immune exposures were likely present. The donor tested CMV seropositive and was one of the 289 seropositive cohort members. Every donor gave a peripheral blood sample, and the peripheral blood mononuclear cells from that sample were used for TCR beta sequencing. The Qiagen DNeasy Blood Extraction Kit was used to extract genomic DNA from the blood cell samples. Points on this clone: What antigen it recognizes has not been identified. Qualities for individual bases were not recorded, and no much larger clone is one base off.

Material: PBMCs. Rearrangement joined TRBV7-2 to TRBJ2-6; TRBD1 might be the D gene, on 5 matching bases. This TCR was recovered from a man aged 18 to 30 in good health and CMV-seropositive. The DNA reads as follows: TGTGCCAGCAGCAAAGACAGCTCTGGGGCCAACGTCCTGACTTTC. This yields the protein CASSKDSSGANVLTF.